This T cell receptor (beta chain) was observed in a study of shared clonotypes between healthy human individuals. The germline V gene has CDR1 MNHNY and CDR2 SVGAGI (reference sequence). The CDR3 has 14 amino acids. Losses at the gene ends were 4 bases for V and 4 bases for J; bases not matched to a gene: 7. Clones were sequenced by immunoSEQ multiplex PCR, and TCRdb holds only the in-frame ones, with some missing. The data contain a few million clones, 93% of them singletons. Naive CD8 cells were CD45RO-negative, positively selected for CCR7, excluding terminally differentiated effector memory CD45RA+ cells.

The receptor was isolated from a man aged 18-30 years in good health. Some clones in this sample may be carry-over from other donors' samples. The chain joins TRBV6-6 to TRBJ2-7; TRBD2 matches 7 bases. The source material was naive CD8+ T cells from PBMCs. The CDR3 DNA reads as TGTGCCAGCAGTTTCAGCGGGAACCGATACGAGCAGTACTTC. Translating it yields CASSFSGNRYEQYF.